This T cell receptor (beta chain) emerged from a study of blood T cells in healthy people across ages. The study, taken as a whole, reports: Researchers deemed the diversity estimates from one million T cells underestimates.

Next came a second PCR, run for about 6 to 12 cycles, which used a sample-barcoded 5' primer along with a J-beta primer mix. TCRdb re-called the 5' RACE reads through MiXCR, storing one row per CDR3 protein. The sample has 780,000 or so distinct CDR3 sequences, around 50% seen once. V was trimmed by 3 bases and J by 2 bases, leaving 11 bases between them. The CDR3 runs to 16 residues. Comments on this clonotype: The antigen is unknown.

The sequencing input was blood. The receptor's source is a man between 40 and 49 years old in good health. The chain links TRBV12-3 or TRBV12-4 to TRBJ2-6, with unresolved D. The CDR3 DNA reads as TGTGCCAGCAGTTTGGAGCAGGTCCCTGGGGCCAACGTCCTGACTTTC. This gives the protein CASSLEQVPGANVLTF.